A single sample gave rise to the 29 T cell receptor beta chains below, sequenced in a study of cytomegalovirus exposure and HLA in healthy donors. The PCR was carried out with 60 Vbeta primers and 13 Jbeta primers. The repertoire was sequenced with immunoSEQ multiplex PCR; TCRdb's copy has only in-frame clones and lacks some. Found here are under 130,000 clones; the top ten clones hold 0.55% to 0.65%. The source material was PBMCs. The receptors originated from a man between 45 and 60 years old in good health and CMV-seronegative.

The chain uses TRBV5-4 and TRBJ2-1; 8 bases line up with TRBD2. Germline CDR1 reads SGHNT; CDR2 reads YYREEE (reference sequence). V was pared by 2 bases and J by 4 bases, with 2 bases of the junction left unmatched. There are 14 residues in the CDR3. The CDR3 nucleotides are TGTGCCAGCAGCTTTAGCGGGGAGTACAATGAGCAGTTCTTC. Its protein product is CASSFSGEYNEQFF.

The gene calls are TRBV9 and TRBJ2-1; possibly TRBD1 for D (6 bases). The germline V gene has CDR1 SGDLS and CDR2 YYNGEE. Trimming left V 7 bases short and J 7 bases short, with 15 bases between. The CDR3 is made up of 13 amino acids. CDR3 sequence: CASGQTGANEQFF. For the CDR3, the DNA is TGTGCCAGCGGACAGACAGGCGCGAATGAGCAGTTCTTC.

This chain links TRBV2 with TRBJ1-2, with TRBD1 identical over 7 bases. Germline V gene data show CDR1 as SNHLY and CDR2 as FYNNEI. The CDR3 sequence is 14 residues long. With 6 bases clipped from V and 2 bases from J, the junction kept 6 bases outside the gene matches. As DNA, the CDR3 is TGTGCCAGCAGCCGGGACAGACCCAACTATGGCTACACCTTC. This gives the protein CASSRDRPNYGYTF.

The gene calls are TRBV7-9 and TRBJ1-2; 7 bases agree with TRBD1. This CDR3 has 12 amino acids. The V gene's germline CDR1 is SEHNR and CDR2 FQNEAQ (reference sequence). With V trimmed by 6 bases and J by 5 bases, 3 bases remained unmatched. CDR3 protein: CASSQTGYGYTF. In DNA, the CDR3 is TGTGCCAGCAGTCAGACAGGGTATGGCTACACCTTC. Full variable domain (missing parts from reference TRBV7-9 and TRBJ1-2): DTGVSQNPRHKITKRGQNVTFRCDPISEHNRLYWYRQTLGQGPEFLTYFQNEAQLEKSRLLSDRFSAERPKGSFSTLEIQRTEQGDSAMYLCASSQTGYGYTFGSGTRLTVV.

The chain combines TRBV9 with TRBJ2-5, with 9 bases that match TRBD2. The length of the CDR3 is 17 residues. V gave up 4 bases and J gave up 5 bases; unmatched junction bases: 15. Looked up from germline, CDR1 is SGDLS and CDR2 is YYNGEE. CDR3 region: CASSPTGAGLASETQYF. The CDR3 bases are TGTGCCAGCAGCCCGACGGGAGCGGGACTAGCTTCGGAGACCCAGTACTTC.

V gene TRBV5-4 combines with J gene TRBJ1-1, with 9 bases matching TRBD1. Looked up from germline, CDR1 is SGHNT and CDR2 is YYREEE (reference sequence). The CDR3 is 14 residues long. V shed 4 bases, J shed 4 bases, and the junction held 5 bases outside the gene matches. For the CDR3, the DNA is TGTGCCAGCAGCGGGAAGGACAGGGGCACTGAAGCTTTCTTT. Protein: CASSGKDRGTEAFF.

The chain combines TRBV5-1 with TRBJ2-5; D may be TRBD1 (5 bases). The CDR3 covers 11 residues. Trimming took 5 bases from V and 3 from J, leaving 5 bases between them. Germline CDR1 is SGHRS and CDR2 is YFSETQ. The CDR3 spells CASRQEETQYF. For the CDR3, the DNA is TGCGCCAGCAGACAGGAAGAGACCCAGTACTTC.

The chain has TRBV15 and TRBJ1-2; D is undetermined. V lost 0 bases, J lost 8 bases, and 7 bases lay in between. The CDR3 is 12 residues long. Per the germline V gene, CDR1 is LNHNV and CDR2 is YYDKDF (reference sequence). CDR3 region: CATSRDIVGYTF. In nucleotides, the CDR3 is TGTGCCACCAGCAGAGATATCGTAGGCTACACCTTC.

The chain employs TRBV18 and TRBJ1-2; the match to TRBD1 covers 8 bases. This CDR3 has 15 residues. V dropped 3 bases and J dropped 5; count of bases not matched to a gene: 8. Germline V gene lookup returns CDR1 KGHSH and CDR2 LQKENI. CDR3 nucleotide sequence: TGTGCCAGCTCACCGGGACAGGACTTGTGGTATGGCTACACCTTC. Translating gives CASSPGQDLWYGYTF.

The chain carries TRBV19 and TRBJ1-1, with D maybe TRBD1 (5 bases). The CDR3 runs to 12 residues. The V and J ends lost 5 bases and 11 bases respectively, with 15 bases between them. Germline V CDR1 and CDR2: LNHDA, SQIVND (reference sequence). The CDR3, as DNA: TGTGCCAGTAGTCTAATAGGGACTCTTGCTTTCTTT. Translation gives CASSLIGTLAFF.

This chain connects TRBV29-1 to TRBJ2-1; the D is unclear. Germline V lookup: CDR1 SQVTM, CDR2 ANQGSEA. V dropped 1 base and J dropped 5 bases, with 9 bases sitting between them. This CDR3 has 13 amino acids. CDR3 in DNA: TGCAGCGTTGAAGTTATGGCAGACAATGAGCAGTTCTTC. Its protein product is CSVEVMADNEQFF.

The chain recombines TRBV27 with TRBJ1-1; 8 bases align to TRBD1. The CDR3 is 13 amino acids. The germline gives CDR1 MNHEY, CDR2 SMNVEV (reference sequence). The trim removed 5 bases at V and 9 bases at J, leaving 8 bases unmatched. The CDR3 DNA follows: TGTGCCAGCAGTCCCTGGACAGGGAGTAAAGCTTTCTTT. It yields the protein CASSPWTGSKAFF.

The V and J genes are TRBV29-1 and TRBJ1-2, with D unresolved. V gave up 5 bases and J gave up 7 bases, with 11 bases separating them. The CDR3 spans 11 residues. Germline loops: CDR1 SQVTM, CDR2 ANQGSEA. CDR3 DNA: TGCAGCGTTTCTCTGGGCCTTGGCTACACCTTC. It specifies CSVSLGLGYTF.

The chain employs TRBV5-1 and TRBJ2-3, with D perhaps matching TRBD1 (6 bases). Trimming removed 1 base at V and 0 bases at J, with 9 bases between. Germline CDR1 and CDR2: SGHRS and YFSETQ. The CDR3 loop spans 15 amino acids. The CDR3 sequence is CASSLLGASTDTQYF. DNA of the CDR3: TGCGCCAGCAGCTTGTTGGGGGCTAGCACAGATACGCAGTATTTT.

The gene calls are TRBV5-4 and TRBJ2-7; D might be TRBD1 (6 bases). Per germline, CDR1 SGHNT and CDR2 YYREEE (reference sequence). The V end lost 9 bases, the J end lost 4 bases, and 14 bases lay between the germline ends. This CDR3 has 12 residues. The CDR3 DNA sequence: TGTGCCACCGGAATCAGGGGATACGAGCAGTACTTC. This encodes CATGIRGYEQYF.

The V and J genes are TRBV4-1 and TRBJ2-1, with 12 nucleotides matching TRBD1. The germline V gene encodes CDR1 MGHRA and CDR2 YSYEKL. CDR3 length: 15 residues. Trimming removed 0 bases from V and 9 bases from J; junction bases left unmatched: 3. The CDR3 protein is CASSQDGTGGGEQFF. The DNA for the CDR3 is TGCGCCAGCAGCCAAGACGGGACAGGGGGCGGTGAGCAGTTCTTC.

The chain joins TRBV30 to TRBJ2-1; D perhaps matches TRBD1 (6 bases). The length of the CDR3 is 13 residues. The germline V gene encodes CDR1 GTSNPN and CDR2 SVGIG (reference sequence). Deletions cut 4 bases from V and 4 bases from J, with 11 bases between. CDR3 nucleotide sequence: TGTGCCTGGAAATGGACAGATTACAATGAGCAGTTCTTC. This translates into CAWKWTDYNEQFF.

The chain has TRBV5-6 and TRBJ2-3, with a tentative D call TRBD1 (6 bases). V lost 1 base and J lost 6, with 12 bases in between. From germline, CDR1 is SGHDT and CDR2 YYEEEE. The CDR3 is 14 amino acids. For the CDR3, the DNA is TGTGCCAGCAGCTTGACTAGGGGGTTGGATACGCAGTATTTT. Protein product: CASSLTRGLDTQYF.

CDR3 sequence reads: CASSFGAQAVEKLFF. CDR3 sequence (DNA): TGTGCCAGCAGCTTTGGAGCACAGGCGGTAGAAAAACTGTTTTTT. The chain uses TRBV5-4 and TRBJ1-4; tentative D call: TRBD1 (5 bases). The CDR3 consists of 15 residues. Per germline, CDR1 SGHNT and CDR2 YYREEE (reference sequence). Trimming pared 2 bases from V and 8 bases from J, leaving 16 bases between.

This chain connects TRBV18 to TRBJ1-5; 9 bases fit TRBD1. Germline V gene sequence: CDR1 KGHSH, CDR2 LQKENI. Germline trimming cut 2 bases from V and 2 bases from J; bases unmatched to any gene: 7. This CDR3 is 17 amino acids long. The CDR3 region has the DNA TGTGCCAGCTCACCAACTGGACAGGGGATGGGCAATCAGCCCCAGCATTTT. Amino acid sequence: CASSPTGQGMGNQPQHF. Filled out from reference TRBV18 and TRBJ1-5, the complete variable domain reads NAGVMQNPRHLVRRRGQEARLRCSPMKGHSHVYWYRQLPEEGLKFMVYLQKENIIDESGMPKERFSAEFPKEGPSILRIQQVVRGDSAAYFCASSPTGQGMGNQPQHFGDGTRLSIL.

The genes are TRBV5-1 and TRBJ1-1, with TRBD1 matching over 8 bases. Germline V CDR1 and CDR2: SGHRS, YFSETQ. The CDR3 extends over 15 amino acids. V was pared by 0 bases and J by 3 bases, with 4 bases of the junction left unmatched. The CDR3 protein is CASSLGTGMYTEAFF. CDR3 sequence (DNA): TGCGCCAGCAGCTTGGGGACAGGGATGTACACTGAAGCTTTCTTT.

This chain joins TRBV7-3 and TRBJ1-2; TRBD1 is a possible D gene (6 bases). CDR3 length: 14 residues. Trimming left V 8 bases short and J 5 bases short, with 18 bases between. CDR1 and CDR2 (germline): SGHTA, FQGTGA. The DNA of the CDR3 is TGTGCCAGCGCACTTGGGGGCCCACCGTATGGCTACACCTTC. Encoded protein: CASALGGPPYGYTF.

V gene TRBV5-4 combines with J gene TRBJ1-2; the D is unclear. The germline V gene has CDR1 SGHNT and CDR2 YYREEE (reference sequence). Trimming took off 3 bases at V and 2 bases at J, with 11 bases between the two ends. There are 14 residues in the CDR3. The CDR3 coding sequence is TGTGCCAGCAGCTCCGGCGGCGGAAACTATGGCTACACCTTC. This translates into CASSSGGGNYGYTF. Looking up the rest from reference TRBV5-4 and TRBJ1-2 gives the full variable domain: ETGVTQSPTHLIKTRGQQVTLRCSSQSGHNTVSWYQQALGQGPQFIFQYYREEENGRGNFPPRFSGLQFPNYSSELNVNALELDDSALYLCASSSGGGNYGYTFGSGTRLTVV.

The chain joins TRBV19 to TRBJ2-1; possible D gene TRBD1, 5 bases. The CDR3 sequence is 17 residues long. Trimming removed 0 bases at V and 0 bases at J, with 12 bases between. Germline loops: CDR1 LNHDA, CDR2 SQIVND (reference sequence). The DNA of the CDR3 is TGTGCCAGTAGTATAGAATTGGGGCGGTACTCCTACAATGAGCAGTTCTTC. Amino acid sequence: CASSIELGRYSYNEQFF.

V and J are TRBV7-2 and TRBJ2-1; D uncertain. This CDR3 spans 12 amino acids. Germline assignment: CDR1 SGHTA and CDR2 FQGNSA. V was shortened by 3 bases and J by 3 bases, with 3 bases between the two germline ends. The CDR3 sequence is CASSLYYNEQFF. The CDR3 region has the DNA TGTGCCAGCAGCTTGTACTACAATGAGCAGTTCTTC. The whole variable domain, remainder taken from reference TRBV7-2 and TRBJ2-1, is GAGVSQSPSNKVTEKGKDVELRCDPISGHTALYWYRQSLGQGLEFLIYFQGNSAPDKSGLPSDRFSAERTGGSVSTLTIQRTQQEDSAVYLCASSLYYNEQFFGPGTRLTVL.

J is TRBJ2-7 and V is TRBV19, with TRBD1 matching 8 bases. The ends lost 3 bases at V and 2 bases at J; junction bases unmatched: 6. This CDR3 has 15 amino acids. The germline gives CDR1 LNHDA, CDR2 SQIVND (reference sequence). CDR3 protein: CASSIQGTGAYEQYF. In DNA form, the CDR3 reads TGTGCCAGTAGTATCCAGGGGACAGGTGCCTACGAGCAGTACTTC.

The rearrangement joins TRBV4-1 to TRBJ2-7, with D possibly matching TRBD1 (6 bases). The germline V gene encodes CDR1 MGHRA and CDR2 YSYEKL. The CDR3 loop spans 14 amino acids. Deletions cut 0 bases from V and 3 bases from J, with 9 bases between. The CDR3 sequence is CASSQDNRVYEQYF. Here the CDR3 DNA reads TGCGCCAGCAGCCAAGATAACAGGGTCTACGAGCAGTACTTC.

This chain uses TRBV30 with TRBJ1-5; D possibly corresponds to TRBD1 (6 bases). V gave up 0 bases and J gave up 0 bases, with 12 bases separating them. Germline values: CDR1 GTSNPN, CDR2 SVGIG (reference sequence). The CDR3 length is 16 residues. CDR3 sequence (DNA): TGTGCCTGGAGTGTACAGGGCCTCGATAGCAATCAGCCCCAGCATTTT. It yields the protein CAWSVQGLDSNQPQHF.

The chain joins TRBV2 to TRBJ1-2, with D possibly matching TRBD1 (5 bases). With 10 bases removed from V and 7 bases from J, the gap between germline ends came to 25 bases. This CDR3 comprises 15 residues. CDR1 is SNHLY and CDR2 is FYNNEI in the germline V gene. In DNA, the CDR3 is TGTGCCACCTTCCTAGGGGCAGGTGGTAGAGCTGGCTACACCTTC. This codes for CATFLGAGGRAGYTF.